These 23 T cell receptor beta chains originate from one sample sequenced in a study of T cell responses to AZD1222 COVID-19 vaccine. Clones were read by immunoSEQ multiplex PCR, and TCRdb kept only the in-frame ones, dropping some. This sample has under 70,000 clones, with approximately 83% found just once. The source material was peripheral blood, sampled on day 0 of AZD1222 vaccination. Every receptor here comes from an adult in good health.

Details on this clone: The junction departs from germline at one end; a sequencing error may be responsible. The chain carries TRBV7-7 and TRBJ2-3, with a weak D call TRBD2 (6 bases). This CDR3 contains 14 residues. Germline CDR1 SSHAT, CDR2 FNYEAQ (reference sequence). The CDR3 sequence is CASSLAARGDTQYF. CDR3 DNA sequence: TGTGCTAGCAGCTTAGCGGCACGGGGGGATACGCAGTATTTT.

This clone has more than one count but fewer than ten. The V and J genes are TRBV19 and TRBJ1-6; D is perhaps TRBD1 (6 bases). The CDR3 consists of 16 residues. Germline V lookup: CDR1 LNHDA, CDR2 SQIVND (reference sequence). V lost 6 bases and J lost 7, with 19 bases in between. The CDR3 nucleotides read TGTGCCAGTAGCTACGGGGTGGGGGCATTGAATTCACCCCTCCACTTT. Translation gives CASSYGVGALNSPLHF. The variable domain in full, with the rest retrieved from reference TRBV19 and TRBJ1-6, is DGGITQSPKYLFRKEGQNVTLSCEQNLNHDAMYWYRQDPGQGLRLIYYSQIVNDFQKGDIAEGYSVSREKKESFPLTVTSAQKNPTAFYLCASSYGVGALNSPLHFGNGTRLTVT.

V is TRBV28 and J is TRBJ1-2; TRBD1 might be the D (5 bases). The V end lost 8 bases, the J end lost 1 base, and 11 bases lay between the germline ends. Germline values: CDR1 MDHEN, CDR2 SYDVKM. The CDR3 sequence is 13 residues long. The CDR3 DNA reads TGTGCCAGCGGGACCGGGAATAACTATGGCTACACCTTC. It translates to CASGTGNNYGYTF.

V gene TRBV6-7 combines with J gene TRBJ1-4, with 7 nucleotides matching TRBD1. TRBV6-7 belongs to the ORF category, with a function that is uncertain. The CDR3 loop spans 14 amino acids. Trimming removed 5 bases from V and 4 bases from J; junction bases left unmatched: 4. The CDR3 region is CASSPWTGNEKLFF. CDR3 DNA: TGTGCCAGCAGTCCCTGGACAGGTAATGAAAAACTGTTTTTT.

The gene calls are TRBV4-1 and TRBJ1-4; D is unclear. The CDR3 is 16 residues long. Germline CDR1 MGHRA, CDR2 YSYEKL. Trimming stripped 2 bases from V and 1 base from J, with 11 bases between. As DNA, the CDR3 is TGCGCCAGCAGCCAAATGGCAGGCCGAACTAATGAAAAACTGTTTTTT. As protein: CASSQMAGRTNEKLFF.

This chain connects TRBV15 to TRBJ2-7, with a weak D call TRBD1 (6 bases). This CDR3 contains 14 residues. Germline loops: CDR1 LNHNV, CDR2 YYDKDF (reference sequence). Trimming removed 6 bases from V and 4 bases from J, with 16 bases in between. CDR3 residues: CATSSGGRGYEQYF. CDR3 coding DNA: TGTGCCACCAGTTCTGGGGGCAGGGGTTACGAGCAGTACTTC.

The chain joins TRBV11-1 to TRBJ2-1, with D unresolved. Trimming stripped 2 bases from V and 0 bases from J, with 8 bases between. Germline-derived CDR1 and CDR2 are SGHAT and FQDESV (reference sequence). This CDR3 has 15 amino acids. As DNA, the CDR3 is TGTGCCAGCAGCTTACGACGGAACTCCTACAATGAGCAGTTCTTC. Translated: CASSLRRNSYNEQFF. Based on the CDR3 plus reference TRBV11-1 and TRBJ2-1, the full variable domain is EAEVAQSPRYKITEKSQAVAFWCDPISGHATLYWYRQILGQGPELLVQFQDESVVDDSQLPKDRFSAERLKGVDSTLKIQPAELGDSAMYLCASSLRRNSYNEQFFGPGTRLTVL.

The sample holds a few counts of this clone. The chain links TRBV19 to TRBJ1-2; 8 nucleotides match TRBD1. The germline CDR1 and CDR2 sequences are LNHDA and SQIVND (reference sequence). The CDR3 sequence is 14 residues long. The V segment lost 6 bases and the J segment 8 bases; nucleotides outside the gene matches: 11. The CDR3 here is CASSFDRGRNGYTF. The CDR3 region has the DNA TGTGCCAGTAGCTTTGACAGGGGAAGAAACGGCTACACCTTC.

This clone is a singleton in its sample. The rearrangement links TRBV10-1 to TRBJ2-3, with D tentatively TRBD1 (6 bases). This CDR3 contains 14 residues. CDR1 WNHNN and CDR2 SYGVQD come from the germline V gene (reference sequence). V was shortened by 4 bases and J by 2 bases, with 10 bases between the two germline ends. The CDR3 loop reads CASSVRGTTDTQYF. The CDR3, as DNA: TGCGCCAGCAGTGTGAGGGGGACCACAGATACGCAGTATTTT.

This clone turned up a few times. The chain recombines TRBV5-1 with TRBJ1-5; D gene ambiguous. CDR1 and CDR2 from the germline V gene are SGHRS and YFSETQ. This CDR3 comprises 13 residues. V was shortened by 1 base and J by 3 bases, with 5 bases between the two germline ends. The CDR3, as DNA: TGCGCCAGCAGCTTGTGGGCCAATCAGCCCCAGCATTTT. Its translation is CASSLWANQPQHF.

As to this clone: The junction shows a germline mismatch at one end, possibly a read error. The CDR3 bases are TGTGCCACCAGCCCTTTCGGGCGGGAGCAGTTCTTC. Its translation is CATSPFGREQFF. This rearrangement joins TRBV7-2 to TRBJ2-1; D is uncertain. CDR1 is SGHTA, CDR2 FQGNSA, per germline. CDR3 length: 12 amino acids.

About this clone: The junction shows a germline mismatch at one end, possibly a read error. The gene calls are TRBV19 and TRBJ1-1; 7 nucleotides align to TRBD1. Germline-derived CDR1 and CDR2 are LNHDA and SQIVND (reference sequence). The CDR3 is 11 amino acids. CDR3 sequence (DNA): TGTGCCAGTAGTTCTCATCCGGGACAGTTTTTT. Amino acid sequence: CASSSHPGQFF.

The gene calls are TRBV5-5 and TRBJ2-7, with unresolved D. The ends were cut back, 2 bases at V and 7 bases at J, with 10 bases in the middle. The germline V gene encodes CDR1 SGHKS and CDR2 YYEKEE (reference sequence). The CDR3 consists of 12 residues. CDR3 in DNA: TGTGCCAGCAGCTTCCAGACTGGGGAGCAGTACTTC. Translating gives CASSFQTGEQYF.

This sequence joins TRBV10-1 and TRBJ2-3; a possible D gene is TRBD2 (5 bases). V was pared by 5 bases and J by 1 base, with 7 bases between. The CDR3 is 13 amino acids. Germline V gene lookup returns CDR1 WNHNN and CDR2 SYGVQD (reference sequence). The DNA for the CDR3 is TGCGCCAGCAGTAATAGCGGCACAGATACGCAGTATTTT. It is translated as CASSNSGTDTQYF.

V is TRBV9 and J is TRBJ1-2, with 7 bases aligning to TRBD1. The CDR3 runs 13 residues. Unmatched junction bases numbered 6, after V lost 6 bases and J lost 4 bases. Germline V lookup: CDR1 SGDLS, CDR2 YYNGEE. Written as DNA, the CDR3 is TGTGCCAGCACGACAGGGTCGGGCTATGGCTACACCTTC. It codes for CASTTGSGYGYTF.

This clone has just one count. The V gene is TRBV28, the J gene TRBJ2-1; 12 nucleotides agree with TRBD2. The V gene end was trimmed by 5 bases and the J gene end by 7 bases; junction bases not matched to a gene: 9. Looked up from germline, CDR1 is MDHEN and CDR2 is SYDVKM. This CDR3 region has 16 residues. The CDR3 loop is CASSPPASGGVNEQFF. The CDR3 DNA sequence: TGTGCCAGCAGTCCTCCGGCTAGCGGGGGGGTAAATGAGCAGTTCTTC.

The chain has TRBV12-3 or TRBV12-4 and TRBJ1-2; perhaps TRBD1 as D (6 bases). The CDR3 is 13 amino acids. V dropped 6 bases and J dropped 6 bases, with 14 bases sitting between them. CDR3 DNA: TGTGCCAGCAGCCTACAGGGCGAGGATGGCTACACCTTC. Protein product: CASSLQGEDGYTF.

Here the CDR3 DNA reads TGTGCCAGCAGCTTGTCCTTAAATCTTGGGGGTGGAGGTGGCTACACCTTC. Residues: CASSLSLNLGGGGGYTF. J is TRBJ1-2 and V is TRBV13, with D perhaps TRBD1 (5 bases). This CDR3 is built from 17 residues. Trimming took off 3 bases at V and 7 bases at J, with 24 bases between the two ends. Germline V gives CDR1 PRHDT, CDR2 FYEKMQ (reference sequence).

The chain couples TRBV6-4 to TRBJ1-2, with D unclear. Germline CDR1 is MRHNA and CDR2 is SNTAGT. Trimming stripped 3 bases from V and 7 bases from J, with 12 bases between. The CDR3 has 13 residues. CDR3 residues: CASSESGSTGYTF. DNA for the CDR3: TGTGCCAGCAGTGAAAGCGGCAGTACTGGCTACACCTTC.

The chain uses TRBV25-1 and TRBJ2-7; D is unclear. Germline V gene data show CDR1 as MGHDK and CDR2 as SYGVNS. Trimming removed 2 bases at V and 7 bases at J, with 12 bases between. The CDR3 covers 13 residues. This CDR3 reads CASSEPLPGEQYF. Here the CDR3 DNA reads TGTGCCAGCAGTGAACCCCTCCCAGGAGAGCAGTACTTC.

This chain uses TRBV4-3 with TRBJ2-1; D is uncertain. The germline gives CDR1 LGHNA, CDR2 YSLEER. V lost 0 bases, J lost 2 bases, and 8 bases lay in between. There are 15 residues in the CDR3. As DNA, the CDR3 is TGCGCCAGCAGCCAAGATTGGCGGACCTACAATGAGCAGTTCTTC. It yields the protein CASSQDWRTYNEQFF.

This clone was counted once. This chain connects TRBV7-2 to TRBJ2-7; D is undetermined. Trimming pared 2 bases from V and 4 bases from J, leaving 3 bases between. Germline values: CDR1 SGHTA, CDR2 FQGNSA. The CDR3 is 11 amino acids. CDR3 bases: TGTGCCAGCAGCTTAAAGTACGAGCAGTACTTC. It specifies CASSLKYEQYF.

The chain employs TRBV7-2 and TRBJ1-1; D uncertain. The germline V and J ends were trimmed by 1 base and 7 bases, with 10 bases remaining between them. The germline V gene encodes CDR1 SGHTA and CDR2 FQGNSA. CDR3 size: 13 residues. As DNA, the CDR3 is TGTGCCAGCAGCTTAGACCCCCAGCTTGAAGCTTTCTTT. Translated: CASSLDPQLEAFF.